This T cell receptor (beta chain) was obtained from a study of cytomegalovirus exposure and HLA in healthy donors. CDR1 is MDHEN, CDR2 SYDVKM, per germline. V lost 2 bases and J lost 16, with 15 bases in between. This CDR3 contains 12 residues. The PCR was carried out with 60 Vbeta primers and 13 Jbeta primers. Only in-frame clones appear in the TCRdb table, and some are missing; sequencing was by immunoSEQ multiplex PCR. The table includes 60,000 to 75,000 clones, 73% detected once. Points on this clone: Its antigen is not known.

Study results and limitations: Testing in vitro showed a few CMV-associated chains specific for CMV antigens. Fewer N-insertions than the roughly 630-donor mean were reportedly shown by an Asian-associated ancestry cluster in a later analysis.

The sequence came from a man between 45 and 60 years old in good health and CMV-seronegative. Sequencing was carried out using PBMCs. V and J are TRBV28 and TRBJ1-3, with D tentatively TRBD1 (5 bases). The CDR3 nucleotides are TGTGCCAGCAGTTTAGAGGGGACGGGACTTTATTTT. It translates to CASSLEGTGLYF.